This TCR beta chain derives from a study of T-cell memory formation after mild COVID-19. Broader study findings: Prior to infection, memory already included some responding clones, suggesting cross-reactive memory joined. Of the contracting clones, CD4+ ones lay mainly in CM and EM, and CD8+ ones in EMRA.

Employing constant-segment primers, 5'RACE generated TCR alpha and TCR beta cDNA libraries bearing sample barcodes and UMIs. TCRdb re-derived calls from the 5' RACE reads in MiXCR, one entry per CDR3 protein. The data contain roughly 560,000 distinct CDR3 sequences, around 20% of them seen just once; the ten biggest clones take up 9.5% to 15%. This CDR3 region has 14 residues. V gave up 7 bases and J gave up 7 bases, with 16 bases separating them. Regarding this clonotype: The antigen is undetermined.

The chain combines TRBV12-3 or TRBV12-4 with TRBJ1-4; a possible D gene is TRBD1 (6 bases). This clonotype was obtained from an adult woman who had mild COVID-19 (a few samples of this study predate the infection). Cell type and time point are not known. What was sequenced was PBMCs or a T cell subset sorted from them (not recorded which). CDR3 nucleotide sequence: TGTGCCAGCACCGTACGGGGGCGGGCTGAAAAACTGTTTTTT. Translation gives CASTVRGRAEKLFF.